This T cell receptor beta chain was sequenced for a study of long-term antiretroviral therapy in people with HIV. Study in general: Sampling started about a decade before the 2015 immediate-ART recommendation.

At survey level, the immunoSEQ assay was run in its v3.0 version. The method was immunoSEQ multiplex PCR; TCRdb's version includes in-frame clones alone and lacks a portion of them. The sample includes around 20,000 clones, 76% seen only once; the top ten take roughly a tenth. The CDR3 runs 14 residues. Germline CDR1 and CDR2: MRHNA and SNTAGT. Trimming removed 2 bases at V and 4 bases at J, with 9 bases between. The source of this sequence is a man in his late teens or twenties with HIV. The chain combines TRBV6-4 with TRBJ1-5, with unresolved D. The source was unsorted PBMCs, collected 0.5 years before starting antiretroviral therapy. The CDR3 sequence: CASSDGTANQPQHF. The CDR3 bases are TGTGCCAGCAGTGACGGCACAGCTAATCAGCCCCAGCATTTT.